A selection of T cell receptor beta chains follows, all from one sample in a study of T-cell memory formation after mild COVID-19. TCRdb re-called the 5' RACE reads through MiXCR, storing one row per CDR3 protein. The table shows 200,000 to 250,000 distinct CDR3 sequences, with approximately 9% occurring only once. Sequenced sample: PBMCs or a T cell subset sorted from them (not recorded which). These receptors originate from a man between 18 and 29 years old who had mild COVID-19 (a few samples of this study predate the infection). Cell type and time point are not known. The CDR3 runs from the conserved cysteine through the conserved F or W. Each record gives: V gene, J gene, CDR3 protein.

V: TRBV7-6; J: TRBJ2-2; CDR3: CASSGQGAAGELFF
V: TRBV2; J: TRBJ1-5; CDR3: CASSEGPAGQPQHF
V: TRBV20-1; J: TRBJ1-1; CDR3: CSARYGTEAFF
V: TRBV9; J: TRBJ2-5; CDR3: CASSVDGSQETQYF
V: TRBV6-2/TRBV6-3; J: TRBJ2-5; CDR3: CASSYSRTSKTQYF
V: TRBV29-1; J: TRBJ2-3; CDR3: CSVEGLGRDSTDTQYF
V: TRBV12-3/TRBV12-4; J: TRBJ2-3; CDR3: CASSSILRTDTQYF
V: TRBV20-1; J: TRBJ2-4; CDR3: CSARAAVERDIQYF
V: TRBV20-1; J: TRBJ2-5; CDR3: CSAQTSGIQETQYF
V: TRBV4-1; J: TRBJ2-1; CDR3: CASSQDIGSAGGPHEQFF
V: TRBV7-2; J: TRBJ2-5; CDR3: CASSRGTGGETQYF
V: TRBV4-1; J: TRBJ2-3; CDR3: CASSQDRSGGRTDTQYF
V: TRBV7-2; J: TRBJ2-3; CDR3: CASSLGLAATLGDTQYF
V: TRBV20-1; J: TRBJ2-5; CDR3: CSASAPPQETQYF
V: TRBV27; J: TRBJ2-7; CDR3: CASSSNFRDRSYEQYF
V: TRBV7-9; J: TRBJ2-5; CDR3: CASSLGAGKQETQYF
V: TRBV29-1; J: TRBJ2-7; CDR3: CSAQNRVGSYEQYF
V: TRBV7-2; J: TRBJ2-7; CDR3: CASSLASGVAYEQYF
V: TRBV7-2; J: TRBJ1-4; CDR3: CASSEGGALKYEKLFF
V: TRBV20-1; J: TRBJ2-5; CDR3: CSALQPSPRETQYF
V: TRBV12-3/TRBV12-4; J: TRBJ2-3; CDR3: CASSFGESTDTQYF
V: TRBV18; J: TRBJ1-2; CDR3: CASSPSGTGGYGYTF
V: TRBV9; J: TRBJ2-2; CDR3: CASSFLAGGPGELFF
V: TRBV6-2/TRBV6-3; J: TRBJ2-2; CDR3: CASRQSLITGELFF
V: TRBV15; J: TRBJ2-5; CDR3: CATKGQETQYF
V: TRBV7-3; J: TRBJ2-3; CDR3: CASSYKGLAEDTQYF
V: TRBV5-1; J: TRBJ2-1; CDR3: CASSLRGGNEQFF
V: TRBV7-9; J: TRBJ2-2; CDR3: CASSSGTGVYTGELFF
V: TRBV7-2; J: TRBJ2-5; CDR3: CASSPAKTQYF
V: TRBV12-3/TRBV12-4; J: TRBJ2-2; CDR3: CASSLGILANTGELFF
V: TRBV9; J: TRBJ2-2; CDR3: CASLQENTGELFF
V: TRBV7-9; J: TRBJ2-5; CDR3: CASSSPKQETQYF
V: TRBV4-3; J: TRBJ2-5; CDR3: CASSQDFLYGQTQYF
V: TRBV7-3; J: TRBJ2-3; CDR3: CASSPGLAGEDTDTQYF
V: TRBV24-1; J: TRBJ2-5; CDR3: CATSEGRQETQYF
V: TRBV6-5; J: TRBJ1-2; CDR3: CASSYRTGGYGYTF
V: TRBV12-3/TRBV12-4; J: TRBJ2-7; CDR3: CASSLLDGPYEQYF
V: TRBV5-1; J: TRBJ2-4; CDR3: CASSLAGGGRENIQYF
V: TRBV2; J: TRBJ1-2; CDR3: CASSSGQGGVEGYTF
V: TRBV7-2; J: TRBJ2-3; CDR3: CASSNGATDTQYF
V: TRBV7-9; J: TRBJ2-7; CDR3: CASSLLSGAYEQYF
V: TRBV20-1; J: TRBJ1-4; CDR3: CSARPGGSDEKLFF
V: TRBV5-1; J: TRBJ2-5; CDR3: CASTRLTDETQYF